Presented here are 13 T cell receptor beta chains from one specimen sequenced in a study of Ad26.COV2.S vaccination and SARS-CoV-2 variants. Using immunoSEQ multiplex PCR, the repertoire was profiled, and TCRdb retains in-frame clones only, with some absent. The sample includes about 400,000 clones, 89% seen only once; the top ten take 1.5% to 2%. Treatment indicated: some 19 received Ad26.COV2.S at low or high dose, single or two shots; about 5 received placebo; per-sample allocation not given. The samples were gathered on day 63 after the first injection of vaccine or placebo. The specimen comprised peripheral blood, sampled in a trial of Ad26.COV2.S vaccine versus placebo. These receptors were taken from a person between 18 and 65 years old who received the Ad26.COV2.S COVID-19 vaccine or a placebo.

The chain links TRBV3-1 (or the pseudogene TRBV3-2) to TRBJ2-1, with 10 bases that match TRBD2. CDR1 is LGHDT, CDR2 YNNKEL, per germline (reference sequence). The CDR3 sequence is 14 residues long. V was pared by 1 base and J by 9 bases, with 3 bases of the junction left unmatched. DNA of the CDR3: TGTGCCAGCAGCCAAGTAGCGGGAGGAAGTGAGCAGTTCTTC. Its translation: CASSQVAGGSEQFF.

V is TRBV19 and J is TRBJ1-4; 8 positions agree with TRBD1. The V and J ends lost 4 bases and 7 bases, in that order; junction bases with no gene match: 5. Looked up from germline, CDR1 is LNHDA and CDR2 is SQIVND (reference sequence). The CDR3 is made up of 14 amino acids. CDR3 sequence reads: CASSTDRGREKLFF. The CDR3 DNA reads TGTGCCAGTAGTACAGACAGGGGCCGTGAAAAACTGTTTTTT.

The chain recombines TRBV19 with TRBJ2-7; 7 bases line up with TRBD1. This CDR3 is built from 13 residues. V lost 3 bases, J lost 6 bases, and 5 bases stayed unmatched. The V gene's germline CDR1 is LNHDA and CDR2 SQIVND (reference sequence). For the CDR3, the DNA is TGTGCCAGTAGTATTTCCCCAGGGGGCGAGCAGTACTTC. Its translation is CASSISPGGEQYF.

J is TRBJ2-7 and V is TRBV12-3 or TRBV12-4; D might be TRBD1 (5 bases). This CDR3 contains 13 residues. Trimming cost V 2 bases and J 6 bases, with 11 bases left between them. CDR3 amino acids: CASSLIQGFEQYF. CDR3 nucleotide sequence: TGTGCCAGCAGTTTAATCCAGGGATTCGAGCAGTACTTC.

This chain uses TRBV20-1 with TRBJ1-1; no definite D call. The V gene lost 8 bases and the J gene lost 3 bases, with 10 bases spanning the gap. Germline CDR1 reads DFQATT; CDR2 reads SNEGSKA (reference sequence). This CDR3 is 11 amino acids long. CDR3 nucleotides: TGCAGTTCCATTCAGGACACTGAAGCTTTCTTT. It translates to CSSIQDTEAFF.

In its sample, this clone was seen once. This chain links TRBV5-1 with TRBJ2-5; 10 positions agree with TRBD1. Unmatched junction bases numbered 2, after V lost 3 bases and J lost 3 bases. Germline V gene lookup returns CDR1 SGHRS and CDR2 YFSETQ. The length of the CDR3 is 14 residues. The CDR3 is CASSWGQGKETQYF. DNA for the CDR3: TGCGCCAGCAGCTGGGGACAGGGGAAAGAGACCCAGTACTTC.

This clone turned up a few times. The V and J genes are TRBV3-1 (or the pseudogene TRBV3-2) and TRBJ2-7; possibly TRBD2 for D (6 bases). V gave up 4 bases and J gave up 7 bases, with 23 bases separating them. The CDR3 runs 16 residues. The germline CDR1 and CDR2 sequences are LGHDT and YNNKEL (reference sequence). The CDR3 nucleotides read TGTGCCAGCAGCCCCCCGGGGCGTCTAGCGTCGAAGGAGCAGTACTTC. It translates to CASSPPGRLASKEQYF.

The chain recombines TRBV18 with TRBJ2-2; 7 bases are shared with TRBD1. This CDR3 is built from 16 residues. Germline CDR1 and CDR2: KGHSH and LQKENI. V was pared by 6 bases and J by 3 bases, with 10 bases of the junction left unmatched. CDR3 DNA: TGTGCCAGCTCGCCCCGACAGGGCGGTCACACCGGGGAGCTGTTTTTT. Translated, it gives CASSPRQGGHTGELFF.

As to this clone: A clone one base away is much larger, so this may be a read error. Within the sample, other DNA sequences also encode this same CDR3. V usage is TRBV11-3 and J usage is TRBJ2-5; unclear D gene. This CDR3 contains 11 residues. Germline assignment: CDR1 SGHNT and CDR2 YENEEA. V lost 1 base to trimming and J lost 5 bases, with 2 bases between them. The CDR3 loop is CASSLGETQYF. The DNA for the CDR3 is TGTGCCAGCAGCTTAGGCGAGACCCAGTACTTC.

The V call is TRBV11-1, the J call TRBJ2-3; unclear D gene. Per germline, CDR1 SGHAT and CDR2 FQDESV (reference sequence). V gave up 6 bases and J gave up 0 bases, with 13 bases separating them. The CDR3 has 15 residues. The chain's CDR3 is CASRGRRQSTDTQYF. The CDR3 DNA reads TGTGCCAGCAGGGGTCGACGGCAGAGCACAGATACGCAGTATTTT. Using reference TRBV11-1 and TRBJ2-3 for the parts outside the CDR3, the full variable domain is EAEVAQSPRYKITEKSQAVAFWCDPISGHATLYWYRQILGQGPELLVQFQDESVVDDSQLPKDRFSAERLKGVDSTLKIQPAELGDSAMYLCASRGRRQSTDTQYFGPGTRLTVL.

The rearrangement joins TRBV6-2 or TRBV6-3 to TRBJ2-3; weak D call: TRBD1 (7 bases). V lost 5 bases and J lost 2, with 20 bases in between. This CDR3 is 17 amino acids long. The germline V gene encodes CDR1 MNHEY and CDR2 SVGEGT. CDR3 in amino acids: CASSTQGGGDPTDTQYF. The CDR3 bases are TGTGCCAGCAGTACCCAAGGAGGGGGCGATCCCACAGATACGCAGTATTTT.

This clone was counted between two and nine times. This sequence joins TRBV19 and TRBJ1-5; 7 bases match TRBD1. This CDR3 spans 15 amino acids. CDR1 is LNHDA and CDR2 is SQIVND in the germline V gene (reference sequence). J was trimmed by 2 bases and V by 8 bases; bases with no gene match: 9. CDR3: CASSSGGGGNQPQHF. The CDR3 nucleotides are TGTGCCAGTTCGTCAGGGGGGGGCGGCAATCAGCCCCAGCATTTT.

This rearrangement joins TRBV7-3 to TRBJ2-1; D is undetermined. CDR3 length: 13 residues. Trimming removed 2 bases from V and 10 bases from J, with 12 bases in between. The germline V gene has CDR1 SGHTA and CDR2 FQGTGA. The CDR3 nucleotides are TGTGCCAGCAGCTTAGAGCCACGGAACGAGCAGTTCTTC. Its translation is CASSLEPRNEQFF.